This passage covers 18 T cell receptor beta chains from one sample sequenced in a study of cytomegalovirus exposure and HLA in healthy donors. The PCR used 60 Vbeta and 13 Jbeta primers. Generated by immunoSEQ multiplex PCR, the TCRdb table keeps only in-frame clones and is missing some. The table lists 200,000 to 250,000 clones, roughly 80% of them singletons, with about 3.1% in the top ten. Sequenced sample: PBMCs. The receptors originated from a young man in good health and CMV-seronegative.

In the case of this clone: A read error may account for a junction end that differs from germline. This chain joins TRBV7-9 and TRBJ1-1, with D tentatively TRBD1 (6 bases). The length of the CDR3 is 14 residues. Per the germline V gene, CDR1 is SEHNR and CDR2 is FQNEAQ (reference sequence). The CDR3 sequence is CSSSSLGGSTEAFF. The DNA of the CDR3 is TGTTCCAGCAGCTCACTAGGGGGTAGTACTGAAGCTTTCTTT.

The V gene is TRBV2, the J gene TRBJ2-5; 8 bases are a match to TRBD2. CDR3 length: 16 amino acids. Germline loops: CDR1 SNHLY, CDR2 FYNNEI. J lost 2 bases, V lost 0 bases, and 5 bases had no gene match. DNA for the CDR3: TGTGCCAGCAGTGAAGCACGGGGGGGCCCTCAAGAGACCCAGTACTTC. Its protein is CASSEARGGPQETQYF.

The rearrangement joins TRBV6-6 to TRBJ2-7; 7 nucleotides match TRBD1. CDR3 length: 13 residues. V lost 7 bases, J lost 3 bases, and 6 bases stayed unmatched. Germline V lookup: CDR1 MNHNY, CDR2 SVGAGI (reference sequence). The CDR3, as DNA: TGTGCCAGCAAAAGGGGACAGAGCTACGAGCAGTACTTC. As protein: CASKRGQSYEQYF.

This rearrangement joins TRBV6-5 to TRBJ1-2, with 8 bases fitting TRBD1. This CDR3 contains 14 residues. CDR1 MNHEY and CDR2 SVGAGI come from the germline V gene. After removal of 10 bases from V and 5 bases from J, the junction contained 12 bases not matched to a gene. The chain's CDR3 is CATRRGTGIYGYTF. The CDR3 DNA follows: TGTGCCACCCGAAGAGGGACAGGCATATATGGCTACACCTTC.

This chain connects TRBV6-1 to TRBJ1-4, with 8 bases identical to TRBD1. The trim removed 6 bases at V and 4 bases at J, leaving 1 base unmatched. Germline lookup yields CDR1 MNHNS and CDR2 SASEGT. There are 13 residues in the CDR3. The CDR3 reads CASRTGVNEKLFF. Here the CDR3 DNA reads TGTGCCAGCAGGACAGGGGTTAATGAAAAACTGTTTTTT.

The chain carries TRBV6-1 and TRBJ1-2, with 10 bases fitting TRBD1. The CDR3 totals 16 residues. The V gene's germline CDR1 is MNHNS and CDR2 SASEGT. The J segment lost 8 bases and the V segment lost 4 bases, leaving 13 bases of the junction unmatched. This chain's CDR3 is CASSVDPGTGVEGYTF. In nucleotides, the CDR3 is TGTGCCAGCAGTGTCGATCCCGGGACAGGGGTAGAAGGCTACACCTTC.

V and J are TRBV6-1 and TRBJ1-1; tentative D call: TRBD1 (5 bases). The germline V gene has CDR1 MNHNS and CDR2 SASEGT. CDR3 size: 14 residues. V shed 3 bases and J shed 5 bases, with 13 bases lying between them. This CDR3 reads CASSEAGLRTEAFF. CDR3 sequence (DNA): TGTGCCAGCAGTGAGGCAGGGCTTAGGACTGAAGCTTTCTTT.

The chain uses TRBV29-1 and TRBJ2-5; 16 bases are a match to TRBD2. The CDR3 loop spans 11 amino acids. V lost 7 bases and J lost 13; bases outside the gene matches: 3. The germline V gene has CDR1 SQVTM and CDR2 ANQGSEA. The CDR3: CSAGTSGGGYF. The CDR3 DNA is TGCAGCGCTGGGACTAGCGGGGGGGGGTACTTC.

This clone was seen more than once but under ten times. This sequence joins TRBV29-1 and TRBJ2-3, with a weak D call TRBD2 (5 bases). CDR3 size: 13 residues. CDR1 and CDR2 (germline): SQVTM, ANQGSEA. The V gene lost 1 base and the J gene lost 3 bases, with 8 bases spanning the gap. The CDR3 region is CSVEAGGTDTQYF. The CDR3 nucleotides read TGCAGCGTTGAAGCAGGCGGGACAGATACGCAGTATTTT.

V usage is TRBV7-3 and J usage is TRBJ1-1, with 7 bases lining up with TRBD1. The CDR3 is 15 residues long. Germline loops: CDR1 SGHTA, CDR2 FQGTGA. V lost 5 bases and J lost 1; bases outside the gene matches: 7. CDR3 bases: TGTGCCAGCAGCCCGACAGGGCCCGGGAACACTGAAGCTTTCTTT. Translating it yields CASSPTGPGNTEAFF.

The rearrangement joins TRBV5-1 to TRBJ1-2, with 7 positions matching TRBD1. After removal of 3 bases from V and 4 bases from J, the junction contained 6 bases not matched to a gene. Germline CDR1 is SGHRS and CDR2 is YFSETQ. There are 14 residues in the CDR3. As DNA, the CDR3 is TGCGCCAGCAGCTCGGGACAGTTTCCCTATGGCTACACCTTC. It translates to CASSSGQFPYGYTF.

This chain connects TRBV5-1 to TRBJ2-1; no clear D. Deletions cut 0 bases from V and 7 bases from J, with 5 bases between. The germline V gene has CDR1 SGHRS and CDR2 YFSETQ. The CDR3 sequence is 12 residues long. The CDR3 reads CASSLGQNEQFF. CDR3 coding DNA: TGCGCCAGCAGCTTGGGCCAGAATGAGCAGTTCTTC.

In DNA, the CDR3 is TGTGCCAGCAGCTCCAATAGCGGGGGGGCCGGTGATACGCAGTATTTT. It specifies CASSSNSGGAGDTQYF. V gene TRBV7-8 combines with J gene TRBJ2-3; 11 bases agree with TRBD2. The J segment lost 6 bases and the V segment lost 4 bases, leaving 9 bases of the junction unmatched. Germline assignment: CDR1 SGHVS and CDR2 FQNEAQ. The CDR3 is 16 residues long.

The chain couples TRBV4-1 to TRBJ1-1, with 9 bases aligning to TRBD1. The V and J ends lost 4 bases and 4 bases, in that order; junction bases with no gene match: 10. This CDR3 is built from 16 residues. Germline V gene lookup returns CDR1 MGHRA and CDR2 YSYEKL. CDR3 sequence: CASSPGTGYRGTEAFF. The CDR3 nucleotides read TGCGCCAGCAGCCCCGGGACAGGGTATCGAGGCACTGAAGCTTTCTTT.

This rearrangement joins TRBV7-6 to TRBJ1-4, with D uncertain. Germline V lookup: CDR1 SGHVS, CDR2 FNYEAQ. This CDR3 has 13 residues. V was shortened by 9 bases and J by 0 bases, with 8 bases between the two germline ends. The CDR3 region is CASKQATNEKLFF. The CDR3 DNA reads as TGTGCCAGTAAGCAGGCAACTAATGAAAAACTGTTTTTT.

The chain links TRBV2 to TRBJ1-2, with D perhaps matching TRBD1 (6 bases). V gave up 5 bases and J gave up 4 bases, with 14 bases separating them. Germline values: CDR1 SNHLY, CDR2 FYNNEI. The CDR3 loop spans 14 amino acids. The CDR3 DNA reads TGTGCCAGCAGTTCGGGGGGGCTTTTCTATGGCTACACCTTC. This codes for CASSSGGLFYGYTF.

The chain links TRBV19 to TRBJ2-3; 7 positions agree with TRBD2. V dropped 8 bases and J dropped 6; count of bases not matched to a gene: 14. The germline V gene has CDR1 LNHDA and CDR2 SQIVND (reference sequence). The CDR3 sequence is 15 residues long. DNA of the CDR3: TGTGCCAGTGGAGAAGTGAGCGGGGTGGGGGATACGCAGTATTTT. It is translated as CASGEVSGVGDTQYF.

The chain joins TRBV7-9 to TRBJ1-2; D might be TRBD1 (5 bases). V gave up 5 bases and J gave up 4 bases, with 17 bases separating them. CDR1 SEHNR and CDR2 FQNEAQ come from the germline V gene (reference sequence). This CDR3 has 15 residues. DNA for the CDR3: TGTGCCAGCAGCCGAGACAGTTTACTTCTCTATGGCTACACCTTC. Amino acids: CASSRDSLLLYGYTF.